This is a list of T cell receptor beta chains from one sample in a study of OX40 agonist ivuxolimab in advanced cancers. The table came from immunoSEQ multiplex PCR; TCRdb's copy has only in-frame clones and leaves some out. The sample gives tens of thousands of clones, 92% of which show up once; 8.5% to 10% is in the top ten. This specimen consisted of CD4+ or CD8+ T cells sorted from blood, obtained in a trial of the OX40 agonist ivuxolimab. Source of these receptors: an adult with an advanced solid tumor such as melanoma, head and neck, liver or kidney cancer. Each CDR3 is given with its conserved first and last residue. A D gene is named only where the DNA matches it firmly. Rows may omit the clone size; those that give it use once, few, many or a size class.

D gene	J gene	clone size	V gene	CDR3 length	CDR3 DNA	CDR3 protein
.	TRBJ2-7	.	TRBV11-2	13	TGTGCCAGCAGCTTAGCAGGGGCCTACGAGCAGTACTTC	CASSLAGAYEQYF
.	TRBJ1-1	.	TRBV11-2	15	TGTGCCAGCAGCCCACTCCTGGGGAAGAACACTGAAGCTTTCTTT	CASSPLLGKNTEAFF
.	TRBJ2-3	.	TRBV5-1	15	TGCGCCAGCAGCTTGTACGGGAGCAAGGCAGATACGCAGTATTTT	CASSLYGSKADTQYF
.	TRBJ2-1	.	TRBV19	17	TGTGCCAGTAGTATGTCTATTCGGGAGAGCTCCTACAATGAGCAGTTCTTC	CASSMSIRESSYNEQFF
.	TRBJ1-5	.	TRBV27	14	TGTGCCAGCAGCCACAGGGCAAGCAATCAGCCCCAGCATTTT	CASSHRASNQPQHF
.	TRBJ2-1	.	TRBV2	13	TGTGCCAGCAGTCTCGGGACTCACAATGAGCAGTTCTTC	CASSLGTHNEQFF
.	TRBJ1-2	.	TRBV2	17	TGTGCCAGCAGTGACTTAGACGTCGGGACACCCTCGCATGGCTACACCTTC	CASSDLDVGTPSHGYTF
.	TRBJ1-5	once	TRBV25-1	14	TGTGCCAGCAGTGCAAAATTTAGTCGTCAGCCCCAGCATTTT	CASSAKFSRQPQHF
TRBD1	TRBJ1-1	.	TRBV27	14	TGTGCCAGCAGTATACAGGGGGCGAACACTGAAGCTTTCTTT	CASSIQGANTEAFF
TRBD1	TRBJ2-1	.	TRBV5-5	14	TGTGCCAGCAGTCCGGGACAGGGGTTGACTGAGCAGTTCTTC	CASSPGQGLTEQFF
.	TRBJ2-3	.	TRBV11-2	14	TGTGCCAGCAGCGAGGACAGCGCCACAGATACGCAGTATTTT	CASSEDSATDTQYF
.	TRBJ2-1	.	TRBV2	14	TGTGCCAGCGCCTGGCCTCCTGTGAGCAATGAGCAGTTCTTC	CASAWPPVSNEQFF
.	TRBJ2-1	.	TRBV6-1	15	TGTGCCAGCAGTGAAAAGTCAGGGGTTTCCGCTGAGCAGTTCTTC	CASSEKSGVSAEQFF
TRBD2	TRBJ2-3	.	TRBV7-8	20	TGTGCCAGCAGCTTAGATGGTAGCGGGAGTACAATTACCAGCACAGATACGCAGTATTTT	CASSLDGSGSTITSTDTQYF
.	TRBJ1-5	.	TRBV7-8	14	TGTGCCAGCAGCTTATCACAGGGCGGTCAGCCCCAGCATTTT	CASSLSQGGQPQHF
TRBD1	TRBJ1-2	.	TRBV4-1	15	TGCGCCAGCAGCCACCTTACAGGGGGCGCGGCAGGCTACACCTTC	CASSHLTGGAAGYTF
.	TRBJ1-5	.	TRBV6-1	15	TGTGCCTCAGGGCGGGGGAACCTGGGCAATCAGCCCCAGCATTTT	CASGRGNLGNQPQHF
TRBD2	TRBJ2-1	.	TRBV6-6	15	TGTGCCAGTACCTTTAGCGGGAGGGAACACAATGAGCAGTTCTTC	CASTFSGREHNEQFF
TRBD2	TRBJ2-5	.	TRBV7-8	18	TGTGCCAGCAGCTTGGACCCGCTAGCGGAGATGTACCAAGAGACCCAGTACTTC	CASSLDPLAEMYQETQYF
TRBD1	TRBJ1-4	.	TRBV7-9	16	TGTGCCAGCAGCTTAGGGACAGGCTCTACGGATGAAAAACTGTTTTTT	CASSLGTGSTDEKLFF
.	TRBJ2-2	.	TRBV9	20	TGTGCCAGCAGCGACCGGGCTTCGCACTCCTCAGATCCTAACACCGGGGAGCTGTTTTTT	CASSDRASHSSDPNTGELFF
.	TRBJ1-2	.	TRBV5-6	13	TGTGCCAGCAGTATAGCAGGGGCCTCTGGCTACACCTTC	CASSIAGASGYTF
.	TRBJ1-2	.	TRBV15	16	TGTGCCACCAGCGGCGCCGACAGTGAGACGGGCTATGGCTACACCTTC	CATSGADSETGYGYTF
TRBD2	TRBJ2-3	.	TRBV28	15	TGTGCCAGCAGCGAAGCGGGAGGCGGCACAGATACGCAGTATTTT	CASSEAGGGTDTQYF
TRBD1	TRBJ2-7	.	TRBV2	16	TGTGCCAGCAGCCACAGGGGACAGGGGTGGCCCTACGAGCAGTACTTC	CASSHRGQGWPYEQYF
.	TRBJ2-1	.	TRBV4-2	13	TGTGCCAGCAGCCAAGGGCTAGCTAATGAGCAGTTCTTC	CASSQGLANEQFF
.	TRBJ2-3	.	TRBV6-4	13	TGTGCCAGCAGTGACTCGGGGTCAGATACGCAGTATTTT	CASSDSGSDTQYF
TRBD1	TRBJ2-2	.	TRBV7-9	14	TGTGCCAGCAGCTGGGGACAGGACACCGGGGAGCTGTTTTTT	CASSWGQDTGELFF
.	TRBJ1-1	.	TRBV2	15	TGTGCCAGCAGTGAATGGTCTTCCGGGGGCACTGAAGCTTTCTTT	CASSEWSSGGTEAFF
.	TRBJ2-3	.	TRBV7-3	13	TGTGCCAGCAGCCCTGGCATCACAGATACGCAGTATTTT	CASSPGITDTQYF
.	TRBJ2-1	.	TRBV7-9	14	TGTGCCAGCAGTTCCGGGGCTAGAGGATTTTGGCAGTTCTTC	CASSSGARGFWQFF
.	TRBJ2-3	.	TRBV7-8	16	TGTGCCAGCAGCTCCCGCCGGGGGAAAGTCCTAGATACGCAGTATTTT	CASSSRRGKVLDTQYF
.	TRBJ2-1	.	TRBV6-4	23	TGTGCCAGCAGTGACAAATCTTCTATCTTGCTAGTCCGGGGGCGGTTAGAGGACAATGAGCAGTTCTTC	CASSDKSSILLVRGRLEDNEQFF
TRBD2	TRBJ2-3	.	TRBV7-8	15	TGTGCCAGCAGCTCGCTAGCGGGAGGCGGAGATACGCAGTATTTT	CASSSLAGGGDTQYF
.	TRBJ1-2	.	TRBV9	14	TGTGCCAGCAGCGTAGGAACCGCCAGGGCTGGCTACACCTTC	CASSVGTARAGYTF
.	TRBJ2-6	.	TRBV7-2	15	TGTGCCAGCAGCTTAACGGGGGCTGGGGCCAACGTCCTGACTTTC	CASSLTGAGANVLTF
TRBD2	TRBJ2-1	.	TRBV2	15	TGTGCCAGCAGTGGAGTTAGCGGGAGCTTAAAAGAGCAGTTCTTC	CASSGVSGSLKEQFF
TRBD2	TRBJ2-2	.	TRBV9	15	TGTGCCAGCAGCGTAGGACTAGCTCTGGCCGGGGAGCTGTTTTTT	CASSVGLALAGELFF
.	TRBJ2-3	.	TRBV9	13	TGTGCCAGCAGTCGAGTGGGCACAGATACGCAGTATTTT	CASSRVGTDTQYF
.	TRBJ2-3	.	TRBV5-1	15	TGCGCCAGCAGCTTCGACCTTGCTAGCACAGATACGCAGTATTTT	CASSFDLASTDTQYF
TRBD2	TRBJ2-4	.	TRBV27	18	TGTGCCAGCAGTTTAGGTAGCGGGAGTGGGGGGGCCAAAAACATTCAGTACTTC	CASSLGSGSGGAKNIQYF
.	TRBJ2-2	once	TRBV19	15	TGTGCCAGTAGTATAGCCCGGGTATACACCGGGGAGCTGTTTTTT	CASSIARVYTGELFF
.	TRBJ1-2	.	TRBV7-9	11	TGTGCCAGCAGCTTAGAGACTGTTTACACCTTC	CASSLETVYTF
.	TRBJ1-2	few	TRBV7-9	15	TGTGCCAGCAGCTTGAGGTCGGACCTCAACTATGGCTACACCTTC	CASSLRSDLNYGYTF
.	TRBJ2-7	.	TRBV5-1	14	TGCGCCAGCAGCTTGATAGCAGATTCCTACGAGCAGTACTTC	CASSLIADSYEQYF
.	TRBJ2-1	.	TRBV7-9	15	TGTGCCAGCAGCCCGAGGGTTAGGAGATACAATGAGCAGTTCTTC	CASSPRVRRYNEQFF
TRBD2	TRBJ2-1	.	TRBV5-1	15	TGCGCCAGTCACCCTATGCGACTAGCGGCCAATGAGCAGTTCTTC	CASHPMRLAANEQFF
TRBD1	TRBJ2-2	.	TRBV7-8	15	TGTGCCAGCAGCTTTTGGACAGGGAACACCGGGGAGCTGTTTTTT	CASSFWTGNTGELFF
TRBD2	TRBJ2-3	.	TRBV7-3	16	TGTGCCAGCACAGGACTCGCGGGAGGGCCCACAGATACGCAGTATTTT	CASTGLAGGPTDTQYF
TRBD1	TRBJ1-4	.	TRBV28	16	TGTGCCAGCAGTTCTACGACAGGGTACGATAATGAAAAACTGTTTTTT	CASSSTTGYDNEKLFF
.	TRBJ1-5	.	TRBV28	12	TGTGCCAGCAGTCCGGGGAGTCAGCCCCAGCATTTT	CASSPGSQPQHF
TRBD2	TRBJ2-1	.	TRBV19	16	TGTGCCACCTCCCCCGGGACTAGCAAGTGGCCGAATGAGCAGTTCTTC	CATSPGTSKWPNEQFF
TRBD1	TRBJ2-7	.	TRBV30	14	TGTGCCTGGGGGACGGGACAGGGTCTTTACGAGCAGTACTTC	CAWGTGQGLYEQYF
.	TRBJ1-1	once	TRBV10-1	13	TGCGCCAGCAGGAACAGAGAAAACACTGAAGCTTTCTTT	CASRNRENTEAFF
.	TRBJ1-2	once	TRBV27	14	TGTGCCAGCAGTTTACAGGCGCGGAGCTATGGCTACACCTTC	CASSLQARSYGYTF
.	TRBJ1-2	once	TRBV2	15	TGTGCCAGCACCCAAGGGACGGGACGGACCTATGGCTACACCTTC	CASTQGTGRTYGYTF
TRBD1	TRBJ1-2	.	TRBV4-1	15	TGCGCCAGCAGCCAAGCCCAGGGGGTCAACTATGGCTACACCTTC	CASSQAQGVNYGYTF
.	TRBJ2-5	.	TRBV27	10	TGTGCCAGCAGTCAGGAGACCCAGTACTTC	CASSQETQYF
TRBD1	TRBJ1-1	once	TRBV2	14	TGTGCCAGCACCTTGGGACAGGGTGGCACTGAAGCTTTCTTT	CASTLGQGGTEAFF